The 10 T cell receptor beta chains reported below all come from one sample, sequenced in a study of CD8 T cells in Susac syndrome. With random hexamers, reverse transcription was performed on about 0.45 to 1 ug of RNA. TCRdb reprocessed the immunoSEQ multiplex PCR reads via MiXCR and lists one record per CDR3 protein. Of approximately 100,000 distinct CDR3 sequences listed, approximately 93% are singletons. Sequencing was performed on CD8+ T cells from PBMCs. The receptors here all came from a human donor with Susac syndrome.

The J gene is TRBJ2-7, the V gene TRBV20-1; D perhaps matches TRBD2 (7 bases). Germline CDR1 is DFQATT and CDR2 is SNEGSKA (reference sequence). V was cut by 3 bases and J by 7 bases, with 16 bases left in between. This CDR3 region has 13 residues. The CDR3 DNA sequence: TGCAGTGCTAGCTGGTACGGGGGGCAAGAGCAGTACTTC. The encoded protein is CSASWYGGQEQYF.

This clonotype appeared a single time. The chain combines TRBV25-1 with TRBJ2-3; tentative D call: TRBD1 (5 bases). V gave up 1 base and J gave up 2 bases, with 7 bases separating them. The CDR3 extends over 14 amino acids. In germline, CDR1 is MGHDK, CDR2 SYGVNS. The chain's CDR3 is CASSESRVTDTQYF. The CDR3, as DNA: TGTGCCAGCAGTGAATCCAGGGTCACAGATACGCAGTATTTT.

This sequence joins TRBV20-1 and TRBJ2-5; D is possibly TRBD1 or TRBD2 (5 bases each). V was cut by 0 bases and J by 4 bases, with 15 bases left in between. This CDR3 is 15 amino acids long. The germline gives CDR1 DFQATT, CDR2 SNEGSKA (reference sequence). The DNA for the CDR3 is TGCAGTGCTAGAGAGTGGGGGAGAGCTCCAGAGACCCAGTACTTC. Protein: CSAREWGRAPETQYF.

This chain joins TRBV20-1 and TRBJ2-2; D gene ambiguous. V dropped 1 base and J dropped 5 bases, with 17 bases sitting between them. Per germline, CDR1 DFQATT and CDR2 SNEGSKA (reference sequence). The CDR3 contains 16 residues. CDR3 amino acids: CSARGPLTGVTGELFF. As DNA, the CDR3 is TGCAGTGCTAGAGGGCCCCTGACGGGCGTGACCGGGGAGCTGTTTTTT.

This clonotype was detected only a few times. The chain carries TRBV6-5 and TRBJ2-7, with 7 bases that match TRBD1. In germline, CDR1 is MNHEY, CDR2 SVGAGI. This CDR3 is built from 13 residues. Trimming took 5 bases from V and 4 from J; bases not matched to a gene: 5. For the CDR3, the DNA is TGTGCCAGCAGTGGGGCAGGGGGATACGAGCAGTACTTC. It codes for CASSGAGGYEQYF.

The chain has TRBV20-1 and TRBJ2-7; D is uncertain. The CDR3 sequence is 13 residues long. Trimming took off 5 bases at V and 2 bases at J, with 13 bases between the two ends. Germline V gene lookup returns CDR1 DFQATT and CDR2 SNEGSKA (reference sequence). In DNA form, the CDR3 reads TGCAGTGCTTCCGAGACGGGTACCTACGAGCAGTACTTC. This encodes CSASETGTYEQYF.

DNA for the CDR3: TGTGCCAGCAGCTTCCCCGCAGGGGACTCGAGTGGAGCTTTCTTT. Its protein product is CASSFPAGDSSGAFF. The chain couples TRBV14 to TRBJ1-1; weak D call: TRBD1 (6 bases). Deletions cut 5 bases from V and 10 bases from J, with 23 bases between. The V gene's germline CDR1 is SGHDN and CDR2 FVKESK. This CDR3 has 15 residues.

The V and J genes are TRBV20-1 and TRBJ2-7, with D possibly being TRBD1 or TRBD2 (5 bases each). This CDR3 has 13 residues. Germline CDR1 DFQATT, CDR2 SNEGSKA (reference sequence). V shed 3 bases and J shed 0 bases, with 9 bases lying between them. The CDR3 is CSARGDFSYEQYF. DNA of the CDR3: TGCAGTGCTAGGGGGGATTTCTCCTACGAGCAGTACTTC.

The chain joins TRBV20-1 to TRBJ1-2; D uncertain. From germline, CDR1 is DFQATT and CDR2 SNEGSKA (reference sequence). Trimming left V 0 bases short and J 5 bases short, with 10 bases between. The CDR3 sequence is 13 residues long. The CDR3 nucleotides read TGCAGTGCTAGAGAACGGCAGGTATATGGCTACACCTTC. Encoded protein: CSARERQVYGYTF.

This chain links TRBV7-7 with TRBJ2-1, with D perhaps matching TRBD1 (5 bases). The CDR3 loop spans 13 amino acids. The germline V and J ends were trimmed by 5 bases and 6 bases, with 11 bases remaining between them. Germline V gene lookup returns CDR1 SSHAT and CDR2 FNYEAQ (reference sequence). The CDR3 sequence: CASSPTALNEQFF. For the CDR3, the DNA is TGTGCCAGCAGCCCGACAGCCCTCAATGAGCAGTTCTTC.